These 17 T cell receptor beta chains originate from one sample sequenced in a study of shared clonotypes between healthy human individuals. Assay: immunoSEQ multiplex PCR; the TCRdb copy retains only in-frame clones and omits some. This repertoire shows some 2,100,000 clones, about 94% found once; its top ten account for roughly 0.13%. Sequencing used naive CD4+ T cells sorted from blood. Subset here: CD45RA+ positively selected. These receptor sequences come from a man aged 18 to 35 in good health.

This clone was recorded only once. This rearrangement joins TRBV6-5 to TRBJ1-4; TRBD1 matches at 8 bases. The CDR3 runs to 14 residues. Germline V gives CDR1 MNHEY, CDR2 SVGAGI. The junction had 3 bases not matched to a gene; V was cut back by 6 bases and J by 3 bases. CDR3 sequence (DNA): TGTGCCAGCAGACGGACAGGGCCTAATGAAAAACTGTTTTTT. Translation: CASRRTGPNEKLFF.

The V call is TRBV5-4, the J call TRBJ2-5; 10 nucleotides line up with TRBD2. The CDR3 is 13 amino acids. V was clipped by 7 bases and J by 10 bases; unmatched bases: 10. The germline CDR1 and CDR2 sequences are SGHNT and YYREEE (reference sequence). The CDR3 spells CASARSLAGNQYF. The CDR3 DNA follows: TGTGCCAGCGCCCGTTCACTAGCGGGAAACCAGTACTTC.

V gene TRBV6-5 combines with J gene TRBJ2-7, with a tentative D call TRBD2 (5 bases). CDR3 length equals 15 residues. Germline CDR1 reads MNHEY; CDR2 reads SVGAGI. V lost 2 bases and J lost 6, with 17 bases in between. CDR3 loop: CASSYTGLGETEQYF. The CDR3 region has the DNA TGTGCCAGCAGTTACACGGGTTTGGGAGAGACCGAGCAGTACTTC.

The chain carries TRBV7-2 and TRBJ2-3; 9 bases are shared with TRBD1. Germline CDR1 SGHTA, CDR2 FQGNSA. This CDR3 is 15 amino acids long. J lost 4 bases, V lost 4 bases, and 6 bases had no gene match. The CDR3 region is CASSSGTGTADTQYF. In DNA, the CDR3 is TGTGCCAGCAGCTCCGGGACAGGGACGGCAGATACGCAGTATTTT.

The gene calls are TRBV9 and TRBJ2-1; TRBD1 might be the D (5 bases). Germline values: CDR1 SGDLS, CDR2 YYNGEE. Trimming stripped 4 bases from V and 3 bases from J, with 8 bases between. The CDR3 is 13 residues long. The CDR3 here is CASSRQFYNEQFF. The CDR3 coding sequence is TGTGCCAGCAGCCGACAGTTCTACAATGAGCAGTTCTTC.

V usage is TRBV19 and J usage is TRBJ2-7, with a tentative D call TRBD2 (5 bases). V was shortened by 3 bases and J by 0 bases, with 9 bases between the two germline ends. Per the germline V gene, CDR1 is LNHDA and CDR2 is SQIVND (reference sequence). The CDR3 sequence is 14 residues long. For the CDR3, the DNA is TGTGCCAGTAGTATCCCGGGATCCTCCTACGAGCAGTACTTC. Its protein is CASSIPGSSYEQYF.

The chain has TRBV5-1 and TRBJ2-7; weak D call: TRBD1 (5 bases). CDR3 length: 14 amino acids. V shed 5 bases and J shed 6 bases, with 18 bases lying between them. Per germline, CDR1 SGHRS and CDR2 YFSETQ. This chain's CDR3 is CASSKEGQGFEQYF. Written as DNA, the CDR3 is TGCGCCAGCAGTAAAGAAGGGCAGGGTTTCGAGCAGTACTTC.

The rearrangement joins TRBV28 to TRBJ1-1; D not resolved. CDR1 is MDHEN and CDR2 is SYDVKM in the germline V gene. CDR3 length: 13 amino acids. Trimming shortened V by 7 bases and J by 4 bases, and 13 bases separated the two germline ends. CDR3 sequence (DNA): TGTGCCAGCATCCAGGATCGGGCCACTGAAGCTTTCTTT. Translated, it gives CASIQDRATEAFF.

This clone has a single count. The chain recombines TRBV6-1 with TRBJ1-1, with D hard to call. From germline, CDR1 is MNHNS and CDR2 SASEGT. This CDR3 comprises 12 residues. Deletions cut 7 bases from V and 4 bases from J, with 10 bases between. DNA for the CDR3: TGTGCCAGCATCGGGTTTACCACTGAAGCTTTCTTT. Residues: CASIGFTTEAFF.

V usage is TRBV5-4 and J usage is TRBJ1-6, with D hard to call. Germline V gives CDR1 SGHNT, CDR2 YYREEE (reference sequence). CDR3 size: 15 residues. Deletions cut 4 bases from V and 0 bases from J, with 8 bases between. The chain's CDR3 is CASSASLSYNSPLHF. The CDR3, as DNA: TGTGCCAGCAGCGCCTCGCTCTCCTATAATTCACCCCTCCACTTT.

V is TRBV6-1 and J is TRBJ1-5; D is unclear. Trimming pared 4 bases from V and 4 bases from J, leaving 11 bases between. Per germline, CDR1 MNHNS and CDR2 SASEGT. This CDR3 has 14 residues. The CDR3 coding sequence is TGTGCCAGCAGTGGGGCACGGTTGAATCAGCCCCAGCATTTT. Residues: CASSGARLNQPQHF.

The CDR3 sequence is CASGPGGVSNIQYF. The CDR3, as DNA: TGCGCCAGTGGCCCCGGGGGGGTCTCTAACATTCAGTACTTC. The chain employs TRBV4-1 and TRBJ2-4, with 8 bases fitting TRBD2. V lost 9 bases to trimming and J lost 7 bases; unmatched junction nucleotides: 11. Germline CDR1 reads MGHRA; CDR2 reads YSYEKL. The CDR3 has 14 amino acids.

In this sample, this clone turned up once. The CDR3 nucleotides are TGTGCCAGCAGCTTATTCCCCAGGGGGATATCCATTAATCAGCCCCAGCATTTT. Its translation: CASSLFPRGISINQPQHF. The chain recombines TRBV7-8 with TRBJ1-5; 7 nucleotides align to TRBD1. The CDR3 spans 18 residues. V dropped 2 bases and J dropped 4; count of bases not matched to a gene: 14. Germline CDR1 is SGHVS and CDR2 is FQNEAQ.

This chain uses TRBV7-2 with TRBJ2-1; D assignment may be TRBD1 or TRBD2 (5 bases each). Between the trimmed V and J ends, which lost 2 bases and 4 bases, there was a span of 15 bases. CDR3 size: 16 residues. Germline CDR1 SGHTA, CDR2 FQGNSA. The CDR3 loop is CASSLRGDRSYNEQFF. Here the CDR3 DNA reads TGTGCCAGCAGCTTAAGAGGGGACCGCTCTTACAATGAGCAGTTCTTC.

The chain uses TRBV6-1 and TRBJ1-5; possibly TRBD1 for D (6 bases). The length of the CDR3 is 15 residues. Trimming removed 3 bases from V and 0 bases from J, with 9 bases in between. CDR1 and CDR2 from the germline V gene are MNHNS and SASEGT. The CDR3 bases are TGTGCCAGCAGTGACGGGGGGCCTAGCAATCAGCCCCAGCATTTT. As protein: CASSDGGPSNQPQHF.

The gene calls are TRBV5-1 and TRBJ2-7; 10 nucleotides agree with TRBD2. Germline CDR1 is SGHRS and CDR2 is YFSETQ. The V segment lost 1 base and the J segment 5 bases; nucleotides outside the gene matches: 9. The CDR3 consists of 16 residues. This chain's CDR3 is CASSLKPSGGADEQYF. DNA for the CDR3: TGCGCCAGCAGCTTGAAACCGAGCGGGGGGGCCGACGAGCAGTACTTC. Variable domain in full (rest from reference TRBV5-1 and TRBJ2-7): KAGVTQTPRYLIKTRGQQVTLSCSPISGHRSVSWYQQTPGQGLQFLFEYFSETQRNKGNFPGRFSGRQFSNSRSEMNVSTLELGDSALYLCASSLKPSGGADEQYFGPGTRLTVT.

This clone was picked up one time. V usage is TRBV27 and J usage is TRBJ2-5; D is unclear. Per the germline V gene, CDR1 is MNHEY and CDR2 is SMNVEV (reference sequence). Between the trimmed V and J ends, which lost 3 bases and 5 bases, there was a span of 13 bases. This CDR3 has 14 residues. This CDR3 reads CASSFGNKAETQYF. For the CDR3, the DNA is TGTGCCAGCAGTTTTGGCAACAAGGCCGAGACCCAGTACTTC.